Listed below are T cell receptor beta chains from one sample, sequenced in a study of neoadjuvant anti-PD-1 for oral cavity cancer. Clones were read by immunoSEQ multiplex PCR, and TCRdb kept only the in-frame ones, dropping some. Here the sample spans around 13,000 clones, 50% to 75% being singletons. This specimen was PBMCs, taken before nivolumab (anti-PD-1) treatment. Receptors originate from a person aged 40 to 85 with oral cavity squamous cell carcinoma. Each CDR3 is given with its conserved first and last residue. The order of the fields is CDR3 DNA, CDR3 protein, J gene, V gene, clone size, D gene. A D gene is named only where the DNA matches it firmly. Size is stated for part of the rows, as once, few or many counts, or as a class when the clone is expanded.

CDR3 DNA: TGCGCCAGCAGTCCTTGGGACAGTAATTCACCCCTCCACTTT; CDR3 protein: CASSPWDSNSPLHF; J gene: TRBJ1-6; V gene: TRBV10-1; clone size: NA; D gene: TRBD1
CDR3 DNA: TGTGCCAGCAGTGAGAGGGGGGATGGCTACACCTTC; CDR3 protein: CASSERGDGYTF; J gene: TRBJ1-2; V gene: TRBV2; clone size: NA; D gene: NA
CDR3 DNA: TGTGCCATCAGTGAGTCAGGGGCGCGGGGCTACGAGCAGTACTTC; CDR3 protein: CAISESGARGYEQYF; J gene: TRBJ2-7; V gene: TRBV10-3; clone size: NA; D gene: NA
CDR3 DNA: TGCGCCAGCAGCTTGGCCAAAGTGGGGGCGGGCACAGATACGCAGTATTTT; CDR3 protein: CASSLAKVGAGTDTQYF; J gene: TRBJ2-3; V gene: TRBV5-1; clone size: NA; D gene: NA
CDR3 DNA: TGTGCCAGCAGCCCGCGTGGGGGAGAGACCCAGTACTTC; CDR3 protein: CASSPRGGETQYF; J gene: TRBJ2-5; V gene: TRBV7-3; clone size: NA; D gene: NA
CDR3 DNA: TGTGCCAGCACCACAGAGGCAGCTAATAGCAATCAGCCCCAGCATTTT; CDR3 protein: CASTTEAANSNQPQHF; J gene: TRBJ1-5; V gene: TRBV2; clone size: NA; D gene: NA
CDR3 DNA: TGTGCCAGCAGCTTGGACAGCCCAAATTCACCCCTCCACTTT; CDR3 protein: CASSLDSPNSPLHF; J gene: TRBJ1-6; V gene: TRBV5-5; clone size: few; D gene: NA
CDR3 DNA: TGTGCCAGCAACCCCAGGGATGGCAATCAGCCCCAGCATTTT; CDR3 protein: CASNPRDGNQPQHF; J gene: TRBJ1-5; V gene: TRBV6-1; clone size: NA; D gene: NA
CDR3 DNA: TGCGCCAGCAGTGAGTCCTTGGACAGGGTCTACGAGCAGTACTTC; CDR3 protein: CASSESLDRVYEQYF; J gene: TRBJ2-7; V gene: TRBV10-2; clone size: NA; D gene: TRBD1
CDR3 DNA: TGTGCTTGCACAGGGGAGATGAACACTGAAGCTTTCTTT; CDR3 protein: CACTGEMNTEAFF; J gene: TRBJ1-1; V gene: TRBV6-6; clone size: few; D gene: TRBD1
CDR3 DNA: TGTGCTAGTGGTTTGGTTTACGAGCAGTACTTC; CDR3 protein: CASGLVYEQYF; J gene: TRBJ2-7; V gene: TRBV12-5; clone size: NA; D gene: NA
CDR3 DNA: TGTGCCAGCAGCCCCTTCCGGGACCAGCGGGTAGGTGAGCAGTTCTTC; CDR3 protein: CASSPFRDQRVGEQFF; J gene: TRBJ2-1; V gene: TRBV14; clone size: NA; D gene: NA
CDR3 DNA: TGTGCCAGCAGCAATATGGGGGGCGCTGGGAACGGGAGCAATCAGCCCCAGCATTTT; CDR3 protein: CASSNMGGAGNGSNQPQHF; J gene: TRBJ1-5; V gene: TRBV21-1; clone size: once; D gene: NA
CDR3 DNA: TGTGCCAGCAGTGAAGGCCTGACTAGCGCGAGCTACAATGAGCAGTTCTTC; CDR3 protein: CASSEGLTSASYNEQFF; J gene: TRBJ2-1; V gene: TRBV6-1; clone size: once; D gene: TRBD2
CDR3 DNA: TGTGCCTGGAGTGTACTCGGGGAACCCCTCCACTTT; CDR3 protein: CAWSVLGEPLHF; J gene: TRBJ1-6; V gene: TRBV30; clone size: few; D gene: NA
CDR3 DNA: TGTGCCAGCAGGCTTGGGGGGGGCGCGAACACCGGGGAGCTGTTTTTT; CDR3 protein: CASRLGGGANTGELFF; J gene: TRBJ2-2; V gene: TRBV25-1; clone size: NA; D gene: NA
CDR3 DNA: TGTGCCAGCAGCTGGGAGGAGAACACTGAAGCTTTCTTT; CDR3 protein: CASSWEENTEAFF; J gene: TRBJ1-1; V gene: TRBV7-9; clone size: NA; D gene: NA